This TCR beta chain was identified during a study of shared clonotypes between healthy human individuals. The assay was immunoSEQ multiplex PCR, and TCRdb's table has in-frame clones only and misses some. In the table there are some 1,400,000 clones, around 97% of which are singletons. The CDR3 consists of 17 residues. V and J are TRBV12-2 and TRBJ1-5. TRBV12-2 is annotated as a pseudogene. Sequencing used naive CD4+ T cells sorted from blood. Described subset: CD45RA+ positively selected. The clonotype comes from a man aged 25-45 years in good health. CDR3 DNA: TGTGCAAGTCGCCCCTGGCCTACTCGAGAGTGGGGAGAGCCCCAGCATTTT. This translates into CASRPWPTREWGEPQHF.